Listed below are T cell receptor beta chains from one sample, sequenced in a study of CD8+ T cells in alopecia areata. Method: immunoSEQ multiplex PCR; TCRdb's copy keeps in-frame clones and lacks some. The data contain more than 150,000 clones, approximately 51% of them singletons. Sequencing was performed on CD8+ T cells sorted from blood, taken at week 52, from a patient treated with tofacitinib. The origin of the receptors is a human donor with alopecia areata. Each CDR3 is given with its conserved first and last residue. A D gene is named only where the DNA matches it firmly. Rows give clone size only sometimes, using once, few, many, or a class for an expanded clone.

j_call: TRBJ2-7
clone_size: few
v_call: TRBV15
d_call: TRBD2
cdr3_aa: CATSSAGTSEPYEQYF
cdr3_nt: TGTGCCACCAGCAGCGCCGGGACTAGCGAACCCTACGAGCAGTACTTC

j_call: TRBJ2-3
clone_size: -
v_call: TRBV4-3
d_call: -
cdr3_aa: CASSQVEGLDTQYF
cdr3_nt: TGCGCCAGCAGCCAAGTGGAGGGTTTGGATACGCAGTATTTT

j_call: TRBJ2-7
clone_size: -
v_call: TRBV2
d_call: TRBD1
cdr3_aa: CASKGQARAYEQYF
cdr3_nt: TGTGCCAGCAAAGGACAGGCGAGGGCCTACGAGCAGTACTTC

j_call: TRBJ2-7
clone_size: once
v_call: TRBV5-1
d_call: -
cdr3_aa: CASSLEGRVYEQYF
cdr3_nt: TGCGCCAGCAGCTTGGAGGGGCGCGTCTACGAGCAGTACTTC

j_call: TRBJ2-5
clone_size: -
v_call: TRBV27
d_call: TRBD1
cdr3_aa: CASSLQGDWETQYF
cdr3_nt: TGTGCCAGCAGTTTACAGGGGGATTGGGAGACCCAGTACTTC

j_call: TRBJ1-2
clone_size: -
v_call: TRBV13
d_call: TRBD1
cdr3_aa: CASSPQGQGAGGYTF
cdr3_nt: TGTGCCAGCAGCCCCCAGGGACAGGGGGCCGGTGGCTACACCTTC

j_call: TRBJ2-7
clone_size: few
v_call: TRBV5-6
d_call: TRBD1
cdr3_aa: CASSYGTGAYEQYF
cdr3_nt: TGTGCCAGCAGCTACGGGACAGGGGCCTACGAGCAGTACTTC

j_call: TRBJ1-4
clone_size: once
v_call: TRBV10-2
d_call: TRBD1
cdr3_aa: CASSELTGAHEKLFF
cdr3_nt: TGCGCCAGCAGTGAGTTGACAGGGGCTCATGAAAAACTGTTTTTT

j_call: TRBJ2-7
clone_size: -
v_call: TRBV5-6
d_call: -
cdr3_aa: CASSLAESSYEQYF
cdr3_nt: TGTGCCAGCAGCTTGGCGGAGAGCTCCTACGAGCAGTACTTC

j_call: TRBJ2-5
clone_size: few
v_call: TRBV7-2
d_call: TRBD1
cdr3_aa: CASSPDRVETQYF
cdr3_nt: TGTGCCAGCAGCCCGGACAGGGTTGAGACCCAGTACTTC

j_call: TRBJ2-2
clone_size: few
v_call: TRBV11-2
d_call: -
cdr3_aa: CASSLAVGELFF
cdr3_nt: TGTGCCAGCAGCTTAGCGGTCGGGGAGCTGTTTTTT

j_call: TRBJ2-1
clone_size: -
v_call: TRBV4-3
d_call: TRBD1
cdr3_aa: CASSQDGGQGYNEQFF
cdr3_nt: TGCGCCAGCAGCCAAGATGGGGGACAGGGGTACAATGAGCAGTTCTTC

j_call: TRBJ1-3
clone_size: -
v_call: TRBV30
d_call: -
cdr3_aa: CALAVSGNTIYF
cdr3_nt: TGTGCCTTGGCTGTCTCTGGAAACACCATATATTTT

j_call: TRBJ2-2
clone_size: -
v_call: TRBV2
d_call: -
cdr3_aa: CASSDPRGASTGELFF
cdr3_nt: TGTGCCAGCAGTGACCCCCGGGGGGCCTCCACCGGGGAGCTGTTTTTT

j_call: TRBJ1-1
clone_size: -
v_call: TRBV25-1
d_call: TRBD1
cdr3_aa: CASNKQGAGTEAFF
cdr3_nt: TGTGCCAGCAATAAACAGGGGGCAGGCACTGAAGCTTTCTTT

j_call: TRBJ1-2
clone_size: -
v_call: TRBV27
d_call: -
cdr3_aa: CASSLGGRYGYTF
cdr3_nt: TGTGCCAGCAGTTTAGGGGGGAGGTATGGCTACACCTTC

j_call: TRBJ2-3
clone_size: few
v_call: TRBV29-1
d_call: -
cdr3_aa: CSVGSYTDTQYF
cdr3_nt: TGCAGCGTTGGATCATACACAGATACGCAGTATTTT

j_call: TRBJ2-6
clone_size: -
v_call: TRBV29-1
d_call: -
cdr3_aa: CSVVVSGANVLTF
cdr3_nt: TGCAGCGTTGTGGTTTCTGGGGCCAACGTCCTGACTTTC

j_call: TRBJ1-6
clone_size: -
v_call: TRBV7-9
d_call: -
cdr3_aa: CASSLQPGALHF
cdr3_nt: TGTGCCAGCAGCCTACAACCAGGCGCCCTCCACTTT

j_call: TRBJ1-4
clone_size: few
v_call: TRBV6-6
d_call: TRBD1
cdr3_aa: CASSYEGAWEKLFF
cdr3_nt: TGTGCCAGCAGTTACGAGGGGGCTTGGGAAAAACTGTTTTTT

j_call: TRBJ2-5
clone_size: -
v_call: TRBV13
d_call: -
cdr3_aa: CASSYQEETQYF
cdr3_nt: TGTGCCAGCAGCTATCAGGAAGAGACCCAGTACTTC

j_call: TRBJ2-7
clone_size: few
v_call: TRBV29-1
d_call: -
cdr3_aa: CSVGRVSYEQYF
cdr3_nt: TGCAGCGTTGGCCGGGTCTCCTACGAGCAGTACTTC

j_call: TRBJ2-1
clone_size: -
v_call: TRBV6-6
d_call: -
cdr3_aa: CASSYQHGGALNEQFF
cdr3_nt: TGTGCCAGCAGTTACCAGCATGGGGGCGCTTTAAATGAGCAGTTCTTC

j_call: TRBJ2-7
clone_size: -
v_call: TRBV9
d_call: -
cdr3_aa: CASTPRGSGGVYEQYF
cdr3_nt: TGTGCCAGCACCCCACGAGGCTCAGGAGGAGTCTACGAGCAGTACTTC

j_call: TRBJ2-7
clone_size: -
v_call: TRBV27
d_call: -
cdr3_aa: CASSFGAHEQYF
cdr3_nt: TGTGCCAGCAGTTTCGGCGCCCACGAGCAGTACTTC

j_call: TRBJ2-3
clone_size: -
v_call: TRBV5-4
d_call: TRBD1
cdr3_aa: CASSLGDRGSTDTQYF
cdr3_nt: TGTGCCAGCAGCCTGGGGGACAGGGGCAGCACAGATACGCAGTATTTT

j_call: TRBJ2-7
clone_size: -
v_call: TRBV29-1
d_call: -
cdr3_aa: CSVGLVGAYEQYF
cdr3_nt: TGCAGCGTTGGTTTAGTCGGAGCCTACGAGCAGTACTTC

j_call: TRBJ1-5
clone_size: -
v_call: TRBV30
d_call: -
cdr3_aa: CAWRARGSNQPQHF
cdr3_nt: TGTGCCTGGAGAGCCCGGGGCAGCAATCAGCCCCAGCATTTT

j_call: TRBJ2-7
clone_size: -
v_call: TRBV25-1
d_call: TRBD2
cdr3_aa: CASSPWTSGTYEQYF
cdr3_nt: TGTGCCAGCAGTCCGTGGACTAGCGGAACCTACGAGCAGTACTTC

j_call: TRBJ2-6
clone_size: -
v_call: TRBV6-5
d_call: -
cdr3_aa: CASGIRGGANVLTF
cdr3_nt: TGTGCCAGCGGCATTAGAGGGGGAGCCAACGTCCTGACTTTC

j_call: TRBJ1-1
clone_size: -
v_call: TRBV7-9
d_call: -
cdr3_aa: CASSLSAATEAFF
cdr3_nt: TGTGCCAGCAGCTTATCTGCGGCCACTGAAGCTTTCTTT

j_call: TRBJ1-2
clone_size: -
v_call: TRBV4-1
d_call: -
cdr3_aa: CASSQDSYGYTF
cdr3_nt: TGCGCCAGCAGCCAGGACAGTTATGGCTACACCTTC

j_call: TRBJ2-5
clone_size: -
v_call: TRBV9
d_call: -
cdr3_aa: CASSVGGTQETQYF
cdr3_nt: TGTGCCAGCAGCGTAGGTGGGACTCAAGAGACCCAGTACTTC

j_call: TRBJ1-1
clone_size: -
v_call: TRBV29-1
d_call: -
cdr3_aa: CSGIRQDLLNTEAFF
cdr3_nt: TGCAGCGGAATCCGACAGGACTTGTTGAACACTGAAGCTTTCTTT

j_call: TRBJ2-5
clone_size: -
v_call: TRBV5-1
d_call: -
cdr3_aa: CASSADPEETQYF
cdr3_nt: TGCGCCAGCAGCGCGGACCCCGAAGAGACCCAGTACTTC

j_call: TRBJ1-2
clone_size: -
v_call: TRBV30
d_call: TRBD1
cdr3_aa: CAWTPGTGDGYTF
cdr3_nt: TGTGCCTGGACCCCCGGGACAGGGGACGGCTACACCTTC

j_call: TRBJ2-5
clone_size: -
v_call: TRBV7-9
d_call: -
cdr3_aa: CASSLGQETQYF
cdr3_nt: TGTGCCAGCAGCTTAGGACAAGAGACCCAGTACTTC

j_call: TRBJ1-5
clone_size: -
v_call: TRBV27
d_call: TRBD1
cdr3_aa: CASGTGGRNQPQHF
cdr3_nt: TGTGCCAGCGGGACAGGGGGCCGCAATCAGCCCCAGCATTTT

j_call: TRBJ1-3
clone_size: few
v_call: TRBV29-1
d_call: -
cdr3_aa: CSVEEGQGPRTGNTIYF
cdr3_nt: TGCAGCGTTGAAGAAGGGCAGGGACCTCGAACTGGAAACACCATATATTTT

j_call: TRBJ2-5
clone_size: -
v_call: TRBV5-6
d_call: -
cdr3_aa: CASSYEVTQYF
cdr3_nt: TGTGCCAGCAGCTATGAAGTGACCCAGTACTTC

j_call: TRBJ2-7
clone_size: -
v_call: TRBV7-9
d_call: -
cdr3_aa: CASSEDRWEQYF
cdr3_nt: TGTGCCAGCAGCGAGGACCGCTGGGAGCAGTACTTC

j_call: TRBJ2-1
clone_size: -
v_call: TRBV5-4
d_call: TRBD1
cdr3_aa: CASSYGTGKYNEQFF
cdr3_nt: TGTGCCAGCAGCTATGGGACAGGGAAATACAATGAGCAGTTCTTC

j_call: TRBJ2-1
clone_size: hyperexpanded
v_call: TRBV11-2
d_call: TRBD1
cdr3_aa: CASSLEQGPYNEQFF
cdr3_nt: TGTGCCAGCAGCTTAGAACAGGGGCCCTACAATGAGCAGTTCTTC

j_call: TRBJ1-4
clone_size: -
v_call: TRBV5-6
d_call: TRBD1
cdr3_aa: CASSLGDSLGSNEKLFF
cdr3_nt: TGTGCCAGCAGCCTTGGGGACAGTCTCGGGTCTAATGAAAAACTGTTTTTT

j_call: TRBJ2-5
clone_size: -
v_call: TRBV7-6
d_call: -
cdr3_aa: CASSKLPSWEETQYF
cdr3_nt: TGTGCCAGCAGCAAACTCCCTAGCTGGGAGGAGACCCAGTACTTC

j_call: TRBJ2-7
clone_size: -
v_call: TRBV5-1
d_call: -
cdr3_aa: CASSIGTDAYEQYF
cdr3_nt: TGCGCCAGCAGCATTGGGACTGATGCCTACGAGCAGTACTTC

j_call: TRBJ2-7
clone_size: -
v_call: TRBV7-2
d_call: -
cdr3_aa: CASSPQTEYEQYF
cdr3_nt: TGTGCCAGCAGCCCCCAGACTGAATACGAGCAGTACTTC

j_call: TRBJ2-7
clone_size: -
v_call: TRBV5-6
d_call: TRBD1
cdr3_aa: CASSGGQYEQYF
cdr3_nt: TGTGCCAGCAGCGGGGGACAGTACGAGCAGTACTTC

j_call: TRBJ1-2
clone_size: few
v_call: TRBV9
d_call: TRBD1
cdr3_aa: CASSSTGGIPYGYTF
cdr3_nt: TGTGCCAGCAGCTCGACAGGGGGGATTCCCTATGGCTACACCTTC

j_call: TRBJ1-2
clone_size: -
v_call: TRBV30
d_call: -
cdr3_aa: CAWSRDYGYTF
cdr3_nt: TGTGCCTGGAGCAGGGACTATGGCTACACCTTC